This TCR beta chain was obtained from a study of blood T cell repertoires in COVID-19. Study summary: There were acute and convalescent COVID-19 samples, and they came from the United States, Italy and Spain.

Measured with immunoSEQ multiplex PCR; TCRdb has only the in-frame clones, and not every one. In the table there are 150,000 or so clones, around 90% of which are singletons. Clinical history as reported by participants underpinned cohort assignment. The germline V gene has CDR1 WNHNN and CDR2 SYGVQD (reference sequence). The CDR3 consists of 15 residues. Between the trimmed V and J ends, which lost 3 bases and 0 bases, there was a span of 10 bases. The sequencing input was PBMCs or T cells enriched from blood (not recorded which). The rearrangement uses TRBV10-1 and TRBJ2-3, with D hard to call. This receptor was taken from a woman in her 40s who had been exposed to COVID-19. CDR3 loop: CASSDLYNSTDTQYF. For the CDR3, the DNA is TGCGCCAGCAGTGATCTGTATAATAGCACAGATACGCAGTATTTT.